This TCR beta chain appears in the sequencing data of a study of cytomegalovirus exposure and HLA in healthy donors. In the study overall: Caucasian-associated ancestry cluster membership applied to 75% to 85% of several hundred genotyped donors.

In the case of this clone: Its antigen is undetermined.

Study-wide points: There was a cluster of highly shared sequence variants that was likely a sequencing artifact. Other equally common chains were less clonally expanded than HLA-associated TCR beta chains, a later analysis showed.

Primers included in the PCR were 60 Vbeta and 13 Jbeta primers. Generated by immunoSEQ multiplex PCR, the TCRdb table keeps only in-frame clones and is missing some. The sample lists some 190,000 clones, roughly 80% occurring once. There are 17 residues in the CDR3. Trimming left V 4 bases short and J 2 bases short, with 22 bases between. Germline CDR1 SGHRS, CDR2 YFSETQ. This chain links TRBV5-1 with TRBJ2-7, with TRBD2 as a possible D gene (6 bases). Sequenced sample: PBMCs. This clonotype was sampled from a male donor in good health and CMV-seronegative. The CDR3 DNA sequence: TGCGCCAGCAGCACCGGGACGGCGGGGCTACCGACCTACGAGCAGTACTTC. Amino acid sequence: CASSTGTAGLPTYEQYF.